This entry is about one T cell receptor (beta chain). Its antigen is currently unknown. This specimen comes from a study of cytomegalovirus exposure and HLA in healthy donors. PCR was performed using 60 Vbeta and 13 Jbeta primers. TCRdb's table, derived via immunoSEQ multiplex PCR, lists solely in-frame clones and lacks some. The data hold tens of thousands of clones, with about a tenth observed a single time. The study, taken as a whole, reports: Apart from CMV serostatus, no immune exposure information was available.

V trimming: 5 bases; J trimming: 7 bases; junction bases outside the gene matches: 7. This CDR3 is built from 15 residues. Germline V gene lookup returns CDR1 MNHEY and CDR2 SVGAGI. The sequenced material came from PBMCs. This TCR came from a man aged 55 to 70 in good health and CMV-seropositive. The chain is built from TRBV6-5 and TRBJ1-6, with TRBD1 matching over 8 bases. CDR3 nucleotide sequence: TGTGCCAGCAGTCTGACAGGGGTTCAGAATTCACCCCTCCACTTT. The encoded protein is CASSLTGVQNSPLHF.